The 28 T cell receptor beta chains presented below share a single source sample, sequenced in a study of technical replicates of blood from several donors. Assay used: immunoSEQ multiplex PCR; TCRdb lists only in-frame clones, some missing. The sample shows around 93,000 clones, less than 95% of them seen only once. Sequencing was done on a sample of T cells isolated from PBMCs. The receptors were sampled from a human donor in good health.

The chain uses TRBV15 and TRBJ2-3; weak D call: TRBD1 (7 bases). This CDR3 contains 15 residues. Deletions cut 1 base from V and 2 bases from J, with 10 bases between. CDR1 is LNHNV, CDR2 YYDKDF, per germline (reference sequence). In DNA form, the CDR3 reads TGTGCCACCAGCAGAGGACAGGGACTCACAGATACGCAGTATTTT. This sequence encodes CATSRGQGLTDTQYF. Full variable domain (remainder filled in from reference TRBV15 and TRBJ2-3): DAMVIQNPRYQVTQFGKPVTLSCSQTLNHNVMYWYQQKSSQAPKLLFHYYDKDFNNEADTPDNFQSRRPNTSFCFLDIRSPGLGDTAMYLCATSRGQGLTDTQYFGPGTRLTVL.

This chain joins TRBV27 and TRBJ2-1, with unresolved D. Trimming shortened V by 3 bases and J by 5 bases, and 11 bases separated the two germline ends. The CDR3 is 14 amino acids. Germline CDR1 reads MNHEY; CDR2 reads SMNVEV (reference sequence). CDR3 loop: CASSLRQSNNEQFF. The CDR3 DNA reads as TGTGCCAGCAGTTTGCGGCAGTCAAACAATGAGCAGTTCTTC.

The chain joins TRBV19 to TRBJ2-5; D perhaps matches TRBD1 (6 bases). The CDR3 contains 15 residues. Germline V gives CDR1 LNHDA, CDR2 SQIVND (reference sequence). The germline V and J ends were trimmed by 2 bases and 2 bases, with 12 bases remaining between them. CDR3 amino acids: CASSIRGQIQETQYF. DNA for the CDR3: TGTGCCAGTAGTATACGTGGACAGATACAAGAGACCCAGTACTTC.

The chain's CDR3 is CASSPGRRSSYEQYF. The DNA for the CDR3 is TGCGCCAGCAGCCCCGGACGGAGGAGCTCCTACGAGCAGTACTTC. The chain carries TRBV4-3 and TRBJ2-7, with D tentatively TRBD2 (5 bases). V dropped 4 bases and J dropped 0 bases, with 13 bases sitting between them. The CDR3 is 15 residues long. Germline loops: CDR1 LGHNA, CDR2 YSLEER.

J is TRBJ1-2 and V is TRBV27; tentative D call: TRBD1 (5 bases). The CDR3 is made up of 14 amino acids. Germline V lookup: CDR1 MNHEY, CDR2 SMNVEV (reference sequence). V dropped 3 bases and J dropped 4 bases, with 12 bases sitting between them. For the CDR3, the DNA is TGTGCCAGCAGTTTCGTGCCCGGGGGCTATGGCTACACCTTC. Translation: CASSFVPGGYGYTF.

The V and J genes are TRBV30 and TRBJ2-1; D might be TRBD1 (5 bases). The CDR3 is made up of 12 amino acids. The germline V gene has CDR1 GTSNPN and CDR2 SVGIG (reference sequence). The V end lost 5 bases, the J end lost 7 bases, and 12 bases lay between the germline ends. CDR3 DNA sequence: TGTGCCTGGGAAGGGGCTGCTAATGAGCAGTTCTTC. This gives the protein CAWEGAANEQFF.

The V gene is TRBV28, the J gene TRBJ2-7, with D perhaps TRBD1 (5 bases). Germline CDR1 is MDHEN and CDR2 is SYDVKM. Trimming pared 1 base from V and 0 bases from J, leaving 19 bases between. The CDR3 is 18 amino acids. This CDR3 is CASSLFLQAGLSSYEQYF. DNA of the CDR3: TGTGCCAGCAGTTTATTTTTACAGGCAGGGCTAAGCTCCTACGAGCAGTACTTC. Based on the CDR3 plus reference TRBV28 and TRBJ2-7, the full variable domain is DVKVTQSSRYLVKRTGEKVFLECVQDMDHENMFWYRQDPGLGLRLIYFSYDVKMKEKGDIPEGYSVSREKKERFSLILESASTNQTSMYLCASSLFLQAGLSSYEQYFGPGTRLTVT.

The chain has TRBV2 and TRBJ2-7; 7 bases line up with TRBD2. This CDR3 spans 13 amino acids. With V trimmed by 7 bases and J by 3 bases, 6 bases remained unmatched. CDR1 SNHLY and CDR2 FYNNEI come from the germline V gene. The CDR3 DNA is TGTGCCAGCACGCTGGGCGGGAGCTACGAGCAGTACTTC. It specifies CASTLGGSYEQYF.

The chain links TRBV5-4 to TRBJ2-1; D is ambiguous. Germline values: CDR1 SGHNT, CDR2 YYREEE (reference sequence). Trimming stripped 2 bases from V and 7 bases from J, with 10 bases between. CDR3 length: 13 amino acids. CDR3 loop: CASSFKLTNEQFF. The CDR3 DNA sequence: TGTGCCAGCAGCTTTAAACTAACAAATGAGCAGTTCTTC.

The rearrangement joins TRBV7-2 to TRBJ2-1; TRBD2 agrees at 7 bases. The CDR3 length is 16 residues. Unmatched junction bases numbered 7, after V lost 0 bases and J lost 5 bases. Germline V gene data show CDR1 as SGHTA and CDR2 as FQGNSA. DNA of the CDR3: TGTGCCAGCAGCTTAGCTCGGGGGGTTCTTGACAATGAGCAGTTCTTC. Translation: CASSLARGVLDNEQFF.

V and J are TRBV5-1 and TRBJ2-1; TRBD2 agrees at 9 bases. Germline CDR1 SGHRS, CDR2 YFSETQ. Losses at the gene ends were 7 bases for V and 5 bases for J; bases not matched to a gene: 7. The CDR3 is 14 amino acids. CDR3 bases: TGCGCCAGCCAACTAGCGGGTCAGAACAATGAGCAGTTCTTC. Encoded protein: CASQLAGQNNEQFF.

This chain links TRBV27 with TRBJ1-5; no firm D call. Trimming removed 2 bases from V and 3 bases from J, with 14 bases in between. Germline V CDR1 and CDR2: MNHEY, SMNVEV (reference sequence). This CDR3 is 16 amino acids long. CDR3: CASSLKPHHSNQPQHF. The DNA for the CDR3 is TGTGCCAGCAGTTTAAAACCCCATCACTCCAATCAGCCCCAGCATTTT.

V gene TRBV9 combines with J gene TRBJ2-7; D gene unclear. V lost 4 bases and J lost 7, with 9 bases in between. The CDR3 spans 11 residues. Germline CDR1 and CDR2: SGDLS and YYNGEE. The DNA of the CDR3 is TGTGCCAGCAGCCCTGGCTTGGAGCAGTACTTC. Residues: CASSPGLEQYF.

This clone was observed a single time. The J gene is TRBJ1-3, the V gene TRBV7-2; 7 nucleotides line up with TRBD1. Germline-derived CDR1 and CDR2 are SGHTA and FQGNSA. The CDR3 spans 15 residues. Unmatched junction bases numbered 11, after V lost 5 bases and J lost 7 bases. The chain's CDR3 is CASSPQTGLSNTIYF. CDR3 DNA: TGTGCCAGCAGCCCCCAGACAGGGTTAAGTAACACCATATATTTT. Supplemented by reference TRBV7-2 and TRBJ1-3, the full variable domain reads GAGVSQSPSNKVTEKGKDVELRCDPISGHTALYWYRQSLGQGLEFLIYFQGNSAPDKSGLPSDRFSAERTGGSVSTLTIQRTQQEDSAVYLCASSPQTGLSNTIYFGEGSWLTVV.

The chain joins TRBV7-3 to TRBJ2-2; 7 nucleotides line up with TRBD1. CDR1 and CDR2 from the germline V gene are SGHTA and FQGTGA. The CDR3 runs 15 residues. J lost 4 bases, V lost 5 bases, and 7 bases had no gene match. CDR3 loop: CASSAPGQVTGELFF. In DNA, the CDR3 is TGTGCCAGCAGCGCACCCGGACAGGTCACCGGGGAGCTGTTTTTT.

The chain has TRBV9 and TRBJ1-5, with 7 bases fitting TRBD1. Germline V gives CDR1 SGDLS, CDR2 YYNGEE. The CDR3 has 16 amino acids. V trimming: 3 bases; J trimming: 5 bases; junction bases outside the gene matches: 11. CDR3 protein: CASSADAGTVDQPQHF. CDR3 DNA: TGTGCCAGCAGCGCAGACGCCGGGACAGTTGATCAGCCCCAGCATTTT.

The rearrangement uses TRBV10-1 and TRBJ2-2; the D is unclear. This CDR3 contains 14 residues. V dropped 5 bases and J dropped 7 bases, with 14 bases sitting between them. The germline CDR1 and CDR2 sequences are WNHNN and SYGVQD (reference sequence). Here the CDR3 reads CASSPNPYFGELFF. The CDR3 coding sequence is TGCGCCAGCAGTCCCAATCCTTACTTCGGGGAGCTGTTTTTT.

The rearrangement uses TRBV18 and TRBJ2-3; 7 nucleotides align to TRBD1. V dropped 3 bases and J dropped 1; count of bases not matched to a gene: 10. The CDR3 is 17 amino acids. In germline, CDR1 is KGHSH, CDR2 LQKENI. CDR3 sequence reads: CASSPLSPGGGTDTQYF. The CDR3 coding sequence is TGTGCCAGCTCACCCCTTTCGCCAGGGGGAGGCACAGATACGCAGTATTTT.

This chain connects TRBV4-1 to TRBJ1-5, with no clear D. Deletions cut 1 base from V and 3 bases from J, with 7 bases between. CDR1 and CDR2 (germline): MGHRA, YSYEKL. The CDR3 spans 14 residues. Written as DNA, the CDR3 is TGCGCCAGCAGCCAAGGGCGGGCCAATCAGCCCCAGCATTTT. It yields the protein CASSQGRANQPQHF.

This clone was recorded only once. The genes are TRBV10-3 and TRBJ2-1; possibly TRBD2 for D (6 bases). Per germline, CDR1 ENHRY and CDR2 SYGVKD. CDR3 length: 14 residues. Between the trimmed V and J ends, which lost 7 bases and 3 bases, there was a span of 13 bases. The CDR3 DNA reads TGTGCCATCAAGGGAGGAAGGGTCTACAATGAGCAGTTCTTC. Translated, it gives CAIKGGRVYNEQFF.

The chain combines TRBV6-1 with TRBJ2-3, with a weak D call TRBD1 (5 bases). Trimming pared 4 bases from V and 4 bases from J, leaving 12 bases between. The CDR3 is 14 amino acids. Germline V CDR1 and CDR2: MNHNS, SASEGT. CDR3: CASSGNRLSDTQYF. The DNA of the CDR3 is TGTGCCAGCAGTGGGAACAGGTTATCAGATACGCAGTATTTT.

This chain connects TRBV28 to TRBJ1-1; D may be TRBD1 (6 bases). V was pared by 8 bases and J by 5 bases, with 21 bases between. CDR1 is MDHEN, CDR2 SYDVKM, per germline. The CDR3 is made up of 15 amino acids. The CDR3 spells CASQPPAGVETEAFF. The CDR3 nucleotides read TGTGCCAGCCAACCCCCGGCAGGGGTAGAGACTGAAGCTTTCTTT. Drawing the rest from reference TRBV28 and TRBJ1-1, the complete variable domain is DVKVTQSSRYLVKRTGEKVFLECVQDMDHENMFWYRQDPGLGLRLIYFSYDVKMKEKGDIPEGYSVSREKKERFSLILESASTNQTSMYLCASQPPAGVETEAFFGQGTRLTVV.

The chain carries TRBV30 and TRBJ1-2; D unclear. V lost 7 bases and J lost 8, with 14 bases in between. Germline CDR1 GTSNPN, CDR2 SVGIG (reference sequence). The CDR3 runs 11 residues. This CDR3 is CAYPSPEGYTF. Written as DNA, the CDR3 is TGTGCCTACCCTTCCCCTGAGGGCTACACCTTC.

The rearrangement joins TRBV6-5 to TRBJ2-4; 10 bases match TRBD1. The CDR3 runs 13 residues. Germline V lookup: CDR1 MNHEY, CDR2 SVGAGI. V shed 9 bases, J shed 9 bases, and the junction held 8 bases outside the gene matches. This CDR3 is CASGTGEGSIQYF. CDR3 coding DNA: TGTGCCAGTGGGACAGGGGAGGGGAGCATTCAGTACTTC.

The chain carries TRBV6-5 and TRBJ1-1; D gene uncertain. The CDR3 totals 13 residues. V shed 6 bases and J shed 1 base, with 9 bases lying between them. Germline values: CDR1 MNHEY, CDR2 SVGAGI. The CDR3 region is CASRPHGNTEAFF. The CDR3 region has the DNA TGTGCCAGCAGGCCCCACGGGAACACTGAAGCTTTCTTT.

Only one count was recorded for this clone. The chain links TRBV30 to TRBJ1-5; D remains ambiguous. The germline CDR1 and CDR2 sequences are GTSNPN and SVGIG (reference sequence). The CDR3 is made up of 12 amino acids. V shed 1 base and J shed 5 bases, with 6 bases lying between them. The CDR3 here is CAWSETHQPQHF. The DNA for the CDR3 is TGTGCCTGGAGTGAGACACATCAGCCCCAGCATTTT.

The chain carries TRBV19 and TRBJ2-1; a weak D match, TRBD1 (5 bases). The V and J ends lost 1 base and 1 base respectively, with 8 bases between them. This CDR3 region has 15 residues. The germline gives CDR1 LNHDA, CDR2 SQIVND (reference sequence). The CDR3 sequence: CASSIARESYNEQFF. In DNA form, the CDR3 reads TGTGCCAGTAGTATAGCCAGGGAATCCTACAATGAGCAGTTCTTC.

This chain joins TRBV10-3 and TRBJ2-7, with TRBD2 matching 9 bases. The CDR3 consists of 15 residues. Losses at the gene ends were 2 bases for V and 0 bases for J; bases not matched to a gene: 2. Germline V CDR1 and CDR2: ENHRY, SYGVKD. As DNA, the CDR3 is TGTGCCATCAGTGAGCTTAGCGGGAGCTCCTACGAGCAGTACTTC. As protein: CAISELSGSSYEQYF.